This paragraph reports one T cell receptor (beta chain). These data are taken from a study of blood T cell repertoires in COVID-19. Study-level background: COVID-19 samples, acute and convalescent, were from the United States, Italy and Spain. Sample material is recorded as cDNA or gDNA derived from T cells, B-cell-depleted T cells, or PBMCs.

As processed by the authors: Reference gene primer amplification yielded estimated nucleated cell counts. Assay: immunoSEQ multiplex PCR; the TCRdb copy retains only in-frame clones and omits some. The V and J calls and clone size are taken from that table; D and trimming were inferred from the DNA. Among about 6,600 clones listed, just under 75% were seen once. The CDR3 has 14 residues. Germline V gene sequence: CDR1 ENHRY, CDR2 SYGVKD. Trimming left V 2 bases short and J 7 bases short, with 9 bases between. The sequence was collected from a man in his 60s with acute or convalescent COVID-19. The sample consisted of peripheral blood. This chain connects TRBV10-3 to TRBJ1-6, with D perhaps TRBD1 (6 bases). This CDR3 is CAISELTGNSPLHF. The CDR3 coding sequence is TGTGCCATCAGTGAGCTAACAGGGAATTCACCCCTCCACTTT.